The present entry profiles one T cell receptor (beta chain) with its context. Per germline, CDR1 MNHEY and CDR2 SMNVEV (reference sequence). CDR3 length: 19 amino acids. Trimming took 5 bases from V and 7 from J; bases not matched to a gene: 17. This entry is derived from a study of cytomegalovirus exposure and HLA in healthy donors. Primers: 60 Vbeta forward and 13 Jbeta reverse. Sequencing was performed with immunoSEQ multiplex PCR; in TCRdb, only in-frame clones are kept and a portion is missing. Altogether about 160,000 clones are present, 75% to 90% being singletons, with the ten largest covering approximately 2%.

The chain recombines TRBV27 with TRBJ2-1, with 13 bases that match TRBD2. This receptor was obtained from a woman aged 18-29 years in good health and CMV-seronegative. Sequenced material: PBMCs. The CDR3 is CASSDLDPRGTSGKNEQFF. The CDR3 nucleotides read TGTGCCAGCAGTGACTTGGACCCTCGAGGGACTAGCGGGAAGAATGAGCAGTTCTTC.